This section outlines one TCR beta chain sequence together with its context. The table lists this clonotype with a few counts. Its antigen remains undetermined. Per-base qualities were not stored, and no clone one base away is much larger. CDR1 and CDR2, per the germline V gene, are SGHDN and FVKESK. Here V drops 3 bases and J drops 9 bases, and the junction holds 4 bases not matched to any gene. From its cysteine to its phenylalanine, the CDR3 spans 13 amino acids. Only the CDR3 DNA stays, 39 bases, in frame from base 1. The source of the sample is a study of T cell repertoires in cytomegalovirus infection (dated by TCRdb to between 2017 and 2020). The study in broad terms: The peptide stimulations were aimed at well-studied HLA-B-restricted epitopes as well as recently identified HLA-C-restricted CMV epitopes, whose presentation resists viral immunomodulation. The HLA type of each donor mattered for the analysis, because public TCR beta signatures pointed to carriage of CMV infection along with the matching HLA type. The paper's findings and limits, for the study overall: The ex vivo response was dominated by HLA-C-restricted CMV-specific TCR beta clonotypes, which also provided the single most frequent clonotype in two of eight donors. Cumulative frequency of public TCR beta family members discriminated carriers of CMV infection plus the relevant HLA type in this cohort and an independent approximately 360-donor cohort.

Sample treatment or condition, as interpreted from the label and publication: in vitro stimulation with specific CMV peptide epitopes to enrich CMV-specific T cells. Instrument used: Illumina HiSeq 1500. TCRdb trimmed public reads at Q25 via fastp, called clones via MiXCR and kept in-frame beta chains. A single entry per CDR3 protein holds the most common genes and DNA from its merged rows. The sample records 380,000 or so distinct CDR3 sequences, roughly 34% of which are singletons. About 14% of the sample rests with the top ten. This TCR derives from a human donor in good health (CMV status not recorded). Some clones in this sample may be carry-over from other donors' samples. The sample consisted of cultured PBMCs, taken from culture after CMV antigen stimulation. The sequence is built from TRBV14 and TRBJ2-1; the junction holds 8 bases that match TRBD2. The CDR3 has the sequence CASSHLRGAEQFF. The nucleotides are TGTGCCAGCAGCCACTTGCGGGGGGCTGAGCAGTTCTTC.